The T cell receptor (beta chain) described here comes from a study of graft-versus-host responses after intestinal transplantation. Whole-study context: Following induction with anti-thymocyte globulin, all recipients were given tacrolimus and steroids for around three years. Study results and caveats: Elevated graft-versus-host to host-versus-graft clonal ratios in allografts were recorded for patients with graft-donor T cell macrochimerism.

Using immunoSEQ multiplex PCR, the repertoire was profiled, and TCRdb retains in-frame clones only, with some absent. The table includes some 14,000 clones, roughly 86% detected once. This CDR3 contains 16 residues. The V gene's germline CDR1 is LNHDA and CDR2 SQIVND (reference sequence). The V gene lost 1 base and the J gene lost 0 bases, with 7 bases spanning the gap. In regard to this clone: What it binds is not known.

Once transplant was done, bone marrow was sourced from the posterior iliac crest or another site. This receptor was obtained from a human patient who received an intestinal transplant, so some T cells may come from the graft donor. V is TRBV19 and J is TRBJ2-6; D is uncertain. The specimen comprised bone marrow, sampled approximately 120 days after intestinal transplantation. The CDR3 nucleotides read TGTGCCAGTAGTATAGGGCTCAGCTCTGGGGCCAACGTCCTGACTTTC. Translating gives CASSIGLSSGANVLTF.